The 20 T cell receptor beta chains in this list originate from one sample, sequenced in a study of T cells in Graves' hyperthyroidism and ophthalmopathy. Amplification of TCR beta CDR3 regions was performed using RNA transcripts as template. The primer set for the first-round RT-PCR of the TCR CDR3 was HTBI. TCRdb itself ran the multiplex PCR reads through MiXCR, one entry per CDR3 protein. The sample holds around 250,000 distinct CDR3 sequences, approximately 14% seen once. Sequenced material: blood. The receptors come from a middle-aged woman with Graves' hyperthyroidism that later progressed to Graves' ophthalmopathy.

This clonotype was picked up many times. This chain joins TRBV7-4 and TRBJ1-1; unclear D gene. Deletions cut 0 bases from V and 3 bases from J, with 11 bases between. The germline CDR1 and CDR2 sequences are SGHVT and SQSDAQ. The CDR3 spans 15 residues. The CDR3: CASSLAGTLDTEAFF. In DNA form, the CDR3 reads TGTGCCAGCAGCTTAGCGGGCACCTTGGACACTGAAGCTTTCTTT. The full variable domain, completed using reference TRBV7-4 and TRBJ1-1, is GAGVSQSPRYKVAKRGRDVALRCDSISGHVTLYWYRQTLGQGSEVLTYSQSDAQRDKSGRPSGRFSAERPERSVSTLKIQRTEQGDSAVYLCASSLAGTLDTEAFFGQGTRLTVV.

The chain joins TRBV4-1 to TRBJ2-3, with 7 bases fitting TRBD1. Germline V gene lookup returns CDR1 MGHRA and CDR2 YSYEKL. The CDR3 extends over 17 amino acids. Trimming took 1 base from V and 3 from J; bases not matched to a gene: 10. In DNA form, the CDR3 reads TGCGCCAGCAGCCAAGCCAAACAGGGGTGGTGGACAGATACGCAGTATTTT. The encoded protein is CASSQAKQGWWTDTQYF.

This clonotype was detected many times. The gene calls are TRBV10-3 and TRBJ2-1; maybe TRBD1 (5 bases). Germline lookup yields CDR1 ENHRY and CDR2 SYGVKD. Trimming shortened V by 5 bases and J by 0 bases, and 17 bases separated the two germline ends. CDR3 length equals 17 residues. The CDR3 loop is CAISPPGNPSSYNEQFF. In nucleotides, the CDR3 is TGTGCCATCAGTCCCCCAGGGAATCCCAGCTCCTACAATGAGCAGTTCTTC.

This clonotype was seen many times. The gene calls are TRBV19 and TRBJ2-1, with 10 positions matching TRBD1. The CDR3 covers 14 residues. V was pared by 4 bases and J by 9 bases, with 6 bases of the junction left unmatched. The germline V gene encodes CDR1 LNHDA and CDR2 SQIVND (reference sequence). CDR3: CASSTAGQGTEQFF. In nucleotides, the CDR3 is TGTGCCAGTAGTACCGCGGGACAGGGGACTGAGCAGTTCTTC. The full variable domain, in which reference TRBV19 and TRBJ2-1 provide the parts outside the CDR3, is DGGITQSPKYLFRKEGQNVTLSCEQNLNHDAMYWYRQDPGQGLRLIYYSQIVNDFQKGDIAEGYSVSREKKESFPLTVTSAQKNPTAFYLCASSTAGQGTEQFFGPGTRLTVL.

This clonotype was observed a handful of times. The junction departs from the called germline gene at one end, perhaps through a read error. This sequence joins TRBV9 and TRBJ1-3; TRBD1 might be the D (6 bases). The length of the CDR3 is 19 residues. Germline CDR1 and CDR2: SGDLS and YYNGEE. The CDR3 here is CASSAGLSTGQHSGNTMYF. The CDR3, as DNA: TGTGCCAGCAGCGCAGGCCTCTCTACCGGACAGCACTCTGGAAACACCATGTATTTT.

This clonotype appeared many times. The chain employs TRBV10-3 and TRBJ2-1; a weak D match, TRBD1 (6 bases). The CDR3 totals 10 residues. Germline V gene lookup returns CDR1 ENHRY and CDR2 SYGVKD. Between the trimmed V and J ends, which lost 10 bases and 7 bases, there was a span of 8 bases. The CDR3 reads CATQGNEQFF. CDR3 DNA: TGTGCCACGCAGGGGAATGAGCAGTTCTTC.

The sample holds many counts of this clonotype. The V call is TRBV9, the J call TRBJ1-1; D is uncertain. This CDR3 has 13 residues. V was pared by 0 bases and J by 3 bases, with 6 bases between. CDR1 and CDR2 from the germline V gene are SGDLS and YYNGEE. The CDR3 region has the DNA TGTGCCAGCAGCGTAGATCTGCACACTGAAGCTTTCTTT. Residues: CASSVDLHTEAFF.

Ten or more counts support this clonotype. This chain uses TRBV3-1 with TRBJ2-2; 7 bases map to TRBD1. V was clipped by 0 bases and J by 5 bases; unmatched bases: 0. Germline V gene sequence: CDR1 LGHDT, CDR2 YNNKEL (reference sequence). The CDR3 loop spans 14 amino acids. In nucleotides, the CDR3 is TGTGCCAGCAGCCAAGAGACAGGGACCGGGGAGCTGTTTTTT. It yields the protein CASSQETGTGELFF.

This clonotype was detected many times. This chain connects TRBV19 to TRBJ2-2, with D perhaps assigned TRBD1 or TRBD2 (6 bases each). Trimming pared 1 base from V and 4 bases from J, leaving 10 bases between. The CDR3 sequence is 15 residues long. Germline V lookup: CDR1 LNHDA, CDR2 SQIVND (reference sequence). The CDR3 loop is CASSIGGGGTGELFF. The CDR3 nucleotides read TGTGCCAGTAGTATAGGCGGAGGGGGCACCGGGGAGCTGTTTTTT.

This clonotype was found many times. The genes are TRBV24-1 and TRBJ2-1; 8 bases fit TRBD2. After removal of 3 bases from V and 2 bases from J, the junction contained 2 bases not matched to a gene. This CDR3 comprises 15 residues. CDR1 is KGHDR and CDR2 is SFDVKD in the germline V gene. CDR3 region: CATSDTSGPYNEQFF. The CDR3 DNA is TGTGCCACCAGTGATACTAGCGGCCCCTACAATGAGCAGTTCTTC.

This clonotype has a count of ten or more. The rearrangement uses TRBV6-2 or TRBV6-3 and TRBJ2-1, with 10 bases aligning to TRBD2. CDR3 size: 16 residues. The V segment lost 7 bases and the J segment 5 bases; nucleotides outside the gene matches: 11. Germline V gives CDR1 MNHEY, CDR2 SVGEGT. The CDR3 nucleotides read TGTGCCAGCAACGAACTAGCGGGACCTCTTCACAATGAGCAGTTCTTC. This gives the protein CASNELAGPLHNEQFF.

This clonotype was found many times. J is TRBJ2-2 and V is TRBV5-1; D is ambiguous. Trimming left V 2 bases short and J 1 base short, with 6 bases between. CDR3 length: 14 amino acids. Germline lookup yields CDR1 SGHRS and CDR2 YFSETQ. The DNA of the CDR3 is TGCGCCAGCAGCTTCTCAGTGAACACCGGGGAGCTGTTTTTT. Amino acids: CASSFSVNTGELFF.

In this sample, this clonotype turned up many times. The chain joins TRBV2 to TRBJ2-1; D ambiguous. Germline V gene lookup returns CDR1 SNHLY and CDR2 FYNNEI. The CDR3 consists of 14 residues. V lost 7 bases and J 0 bases, leaving 10 bases between the germline ends. This CDR3 is CASILRGSYNEQFF. The CDR3 DNA sequence: TGTGCCAGCATTCTTCGCGGCTCCTACAATGAGCAGTTCTTC.

This clonotype was counted ten times or more. The chain couples TRBV28 to TRBJ2-1, with D unresolved. Trimming shortened V by 3 bases and J by 12 bases, and 9 bases separated the two germline ends. The CDR3 is 11 amino acids. Germline assignment: CDR1 MDHEN and CDR2 SYDVKM. CDR3 sequence reads: CASSLSELQFF. DNA of the CDR3: TGTGCCAGCAGTTTGTCGGAGTTGCAGTTCTTC.

This clonotype appeared many times. The rearrangement links TRBV7-9 to TRBJ2-7, with 8 bases that match TRBD2. The CDR3 is 14 amino acids. Germline V gene sequence: CDR1 SEHNR, CDR2 FQNEAQ (reference sequence). V was pared by 6 bases and J by 3 bases, with 7 bases of the junction left unmatched. The CDR3 DNA is TGTGCCAGCAGTGAAGCGGGACTAGACTACGAGCAGTACTTC. It yields the protein CASSEAGLDYEQYF.

Ten or more counts support this clonotype. This chain joins TRBV2 and TRBJ1-1; D gene ambiguous. The CDR3 is made up of 14 amino acids. Germline loops: CDR1 SNHLY, CDR2 FYNNEI. Trimming removed 3 bases from V and 3 bases from J, with 11 bases in between. The CDR3 loop is CASSEWEVDTEAFF. CDR3 nucleotide sequence: TGTGCCAGCAGTGAGTGGGAGGTGGACACTGAAGCTTTCTTT.

In its sample, this clonotype was seen once. This may come from a read error, since a much larger clone is one base off. J is TRBJ2-7 and V is TRBV3-1; 7 nucleotides align to TRBD2. After removal of 6 bases from V and 7 bases from J, the junction contained 9 bases not matched to a gene. Germline V gene lookup returns CDR1 LGHDT and CDR2 YNNKEL (reference sequence). This CDR3 spans 13 amino acids. Written as DNA, the CDR3 is TGTGCCAGCAGTCACGGGCCCGGGAGGGAGCAGTACTTC. It is translated as CASSHGPGREQYF.

In this sample, this clonotype turned up many times. V and J are TRBV28 and TRBJ2-5, with D tentatively TRBD2 (6 bases). Per the germline V gene, CDR1 is MDHEN and CDR2 is SYDVKM. This CDR3 is built from 14 residues. V was clipped by 2 bases and J by 2 bases, with 9 bases between them. CDR3 bases: TGTGCCAGCAGTTTACGGCGGGAACAAGAGACCCAGTACTTC. This sequence encodes CASSLRREQETQYF.

This clonotype was detected only a few times. The gene calls are TRBV3-1 and TRBJ1-3, with D perhaps TRBD1 (6 bases). This CDR3 is 15 amino acids long. V was shortened by 2 bases and J by 4 bases, with 12 bases between the two germline ends. The germline CDR1 and CDR2 sequences are LGHDT and YNNKEL (reference sequence). The CDR3 DNA follows: TGTGCCAGCAGCCAAACGTACCAGGGGGGAAACACCATATATTTT. Protein: CASSQTYQGGNTIYF.

The chain is built from TRBV2 and TRBJ1-5; 7 bases agree with TRBD1. J was trimmed by 3 bases and V by 7 bases; bases with no gene match: 6. Germline loops: CDR1 SNHLY, CDR2 FYNNEI. The CDR3 spans 14 residues. CDR3 sequence: CASMLQGINQPQHF. The CDR3 DNA is TGTGCCAGCATGCTACAGGGGATCAATCAGCCCCAGCATTTT.